This T cell receptor beta chain was sequenced in a study of response to subunit inactivated influenza vaccine. TCRdb analysed the RT-PCR reads with MiXCR anew, one entry per CDR3 protein. This table has some 150,000 distinct CDR3 sequences, approximately 12% appearing once. The CDR3 runs 19 residues. V was pared by 1 base and J by 5 bases, with 24 bases between. CDR1 and CDR2 (germline): DFQATT, SNEGSKA (reference sequence). The data were also submitted as part of a second study, on T cells expressing NK-cell markers. Per that study: Scientists made TCR beta cDNA using 5'RACE template switching with UMIs. In several experiments, sorting was restricted to alpha-beta TCR T cells by an anti-gamma-delta TCR antibody. NKG2C+ dominant clonotype frequencies in 6 or 7 donors were roughly 1.0-7.5% of CD8+ T cells. HCMV specificity of the expanded NKG2C+ T cell clones was not established.

This TCR derives from a man between 50 and 59 years old who received an inactivated influenza vaccine. The specimen was CD8+ T cells sorted from PBMCs, collected about 11 days after vaccination. This rearrangement joins TRBV20-1 to TRBJ1-6; the D is unclear. As DNA, the CDR3 is TGCAGTGCTAGAGGTATCTACAGAGACACGACCTTCAATAATTCACCCCTCCACTTT. Protein: CSARGIYRDTTFNNSPLHF.